A selection of T cell receptor beta chains follows, all from one sample in a study of quantifying T cell responses using KT2 cells. From the UMI-ligation and nested PCR reads, TCRdb called clonotypes with MiXCR, one entry per CDR3 protein. The table includes about 33,000 distinct CDR3 sequences, about a tenth detected once. The material sequenced was PBMCs spiked with cells of the T cell clone KT2. Every receptor here comes from a human donor. The CDR3 runs from the conserved cysteine through the conserved F or W. A D gene is named only where the DNA matches it firmly.

j_call	v_call	d_call	cdr3_aa
TRBJ2-7	TRBV20-1	TRBD2	CSARGSGELEQYF
TRBJ1-5	TRBV6-1	TRBD1	CASTRKTGGWNQPQHF
TRBJ2-5	TRBV3-1	NA	CASSQWPEETQYF
TRBJ2-1	TRBV29-1	TRBD1	CSHRQGRWNEQFF
TRBJ2-5	TRBV13	NA	CASSTYSWGPIWETQYF
TRBJ1-6	TRBV6-5	TRBD1	CASSRTGGAGGSYNSPLHF
TRBJ2-3	TRBV15	TRBD2	CATSRTPGLGTDTQYF
TRBJ2-1	TRBV11-2	TRBD1	CASSLWQGARNEQFF
TRBJ2-3	TRBV11-2	NA	CASSHTWDSTDTQYF
TRBJ2-7	TRBV20-1	TRBD2	CSARGPVVVSGGYEQYF
TRBJ2-1	TRBV6-2/TRBV6-3	TRBD1	CASSKHRGRNEQFF
TRBJ2-1	TRBV5-1	TRBD2	CASSNLAGGSYNEQFF
TRBJ2-2	TRBV6-1	NA	CASSEKGDTGELFF
TRBJ2-5	TRBV27	TRBD1	CASRTLTGTGSQETQYF
TRBJ2-1	TRBV3-1	TRBD2	CASSQDRWTSGVNEQFF
TRBJ1-2	TRBV2	NA	CASRVSAGDGYTF
TRBJ2-2	TRBV5-1	TRBD1	CASTLGQGAGELFF
TRBJ2-3	TRBV6-2/TRBV6-3	TRBD2	CASSSLAGLDTQYF
TRBJ2-3	TRBV12-3/TRBV12-4	TRBD2	CASSPLAGIADTQYF
TRBJ2-3	TRBV4-2	TRBD1	CASSQEMGQGTDTQYF
TRBJ2-3	TRBV27	NA	CASRSAGDTQYF
TRBJ1-3	TRBV30	NA	CAWSVLGLLYSGNTIYF